What follows is one T cell receptor beta chain and its context. Its antigen target is currently unknown. A read error may account for a junction end that differs from germline. The data were obtained in a study of T-cell memory formation after mild COVID-19 (dated by TCRdb to the early 2020s). Turning to the overall study: TCR sequence clusters from the two donors were largely donor specific. In two donors, T-cell clones that expanded and contracted after mild COVID-19 were followed by sequencing TCRalpha and TCRbeta repertoires longitudinally. Two young, previously healthy adult volunteers made up the cohort, one male and one female. Overall study outcomes, separate from this receptor: Contracting CD4+ clones were found mainly in CM and EM memory subsets, while CD8+ clones were enriched in EMRA. SARS-CoV-2 specificity was not confirmed for the second-wave clones peaking on day 37. Some responding clones were detected in pre-infection memory, which suggested that pre-existing cross-reactive memory T cells had joined the SARS-CoV-2 response. Clones that contracted from day 15 to 85 showed balanced CD4/CD8 phenotypes, whereas a second wave of clones that expanded from day 15 to 37 leaned towards CD4+. Only a couple of mild cases were covered by the study, and larger cohorts that include severe cases with pre-infection samples were considered necessary.

Ficoll-Paque density gradient centrifugation was used to isolate PBMCs. Instrument used: Illumina NovaSeq 6000. Using 5'RACE with constant-segment primers, TCRalpha and TCRbeta cDNA libraries were constructed, with sample barcodes and unique molecular identifiers added in the process. Trizol reagent was used to extract RNA from every sample. The libraries were amplified in two PCR steps, and the second step added a second sample barcode and Illumina TruSeq adapters. The libraries were sequenced on an Illumina NovaSeq using 2 x 150 bp paired-end reads. The paper's processing steps were these. The reads were demultiplexed and collapsed into UMI-guided consensus sequences using migec v1.2.7. Using mixcr v2.1.11, UMI consensuses were aligned to TRA and TRB V and J templates and then assembled into clonotypes. A clonotype was counted as expanded or contracted only if both edgeR and NoisET called the change significant, with noise models trained on biological replicates. For edgeR calls, the cutoffs were a false discovery rate-adjusted p below 0.01 and a log2 fold-change threshold of 1. As an exploratory analysis of dynamics, max-normalized trajectories of the 1000 most abundant clonotypes were examined by PCA with hierarchical clustering. Separately sequenced CD4+ and CD8+ repertoires were used to assign the CD4 or CD8 phenotype of responding clones. The public reads were reprocessed in TCRdb via fastp at Q25 and MiXCR, keeping in-frame beta chains. Rows are combined by CDR3 protein, so each entry shows the most common genes and DNA. These V and J calls are TCRdb output, not the study's own analysis. The sample yields roughly 170,000 distinct CDR3 sequences; roughly 23% were counted once. 23% of the sample is taken by the ten largest.

The TCR originated in an adult woman who had mild COVID-19 (a few samples of this study predate the infection). The sample titles of this study are shuffled in the database, so cell type and time point are left out; the donor was told from shared clones. The material sequenced was PBMCs or a T cell subset sorted from them (not recorded which).

The DNA sequence is as follows: TGTGCCAGCAGACAAGATTCGGGCCGCAATGAGCAGTTCTTC. The translation is CASRQDSGRNEQFF. The chain links TRBV14 with TRBJ2-1, with an unclear D gene assignment. Including the terminal cysteine and phenylalanine, the CDR3 comprises 14 residues. The DNA shown is the 42-base CDR3, in frame from base 1. The germline V gene sets CDR1 to SGHDN and CDR2 to FVKESK. The CDR3 plus the reference TRBV14 and TRBJ2-1 genes for the other parts give the full variable domain: EAGVTQFPSHSVIEKGQTVTLRCDPISGHDNLYWYRRVMGKEIKFLLHFVKESKQDESGMPNNRFLAERTGGTYSTLKVQPAELEDSGVYFCASRQDSGRNEQFFGPGTRLTVL.